The sequence of this T cell receptor (beta chain) was determined in a study of shared clonotypes between healthy human individuals. The assay was immunoSEQ multiplex PCR, and TCRdb's table has in-frame clones only and misses some. This sample has 2 million to 2.5 million clones, with 90% to 95% found just once. CDR1 is ENHRY, CDR2 SYGVKD, per germline. The CDR3 covers 16 residues. V shed 4 bases, J shed 5 bases, and the junction held 4 bases outside the gene matches. Comment on this clone: What it recognizes is unknown.

Study conclusions and caveats: Generation probability values for non-shared clonotypes were lower than those for clonotypes shared by all four donors.

The clonotype originates from a man aged 18 to 29 in good health. Some clones in this sample may be carry-over from other donors' samples. The rearrangement uses TRBV10-3 and TRBJ2-1, with 14 bases aligning to TRBD2. The source material was naive CD4+ T cells from PBMCs. Regarding subset: CD45RA+ positively selected. This CDR3 is CAISAGTSGGNNEQFF. CDR3 bases: TGTGCCATCAGTGCCGGGACTAGCGGGGGAAACAATGAGCAGTTCTTC.